This TCR beta chain came from a study of tissue T cells after allogeneic stem cell transplantation. Study-level results: In patients and mice, blood and spleen missed much of tissue repertoire.

The CDR3 is 15 amino acids. Germline V gene data show CDR1 as SEHNR and CDR2 as FQNEAQ (reference sequence). Trimming at V came to 5 bases and at J to 4 bases, leaving 6 bases not matched to a gene. In the case of this clone: Its antigen is not identified.

The table came from immunoSEQ multiplex PCR; TCRdb's copy has only in-frame clones and leaves some out. Of roughly 25,000 clones listed, more than 60% are singletons. This specimen consisted of tissue from the ileum, obtained at autopsy. The sequence derives from a female donor at least 60 years old with lung cancer. The V gene is TRBV7-9, the J gene TRBJ1-5; 9 bases line up with TRBD1. The CDR3 here is CASSNGQGRNQPQHF. The CDR3 nucleotides are TGTGCCAGCAGCAACGGACAGGGGAGGAATCAGCCCCAGCATTTT.